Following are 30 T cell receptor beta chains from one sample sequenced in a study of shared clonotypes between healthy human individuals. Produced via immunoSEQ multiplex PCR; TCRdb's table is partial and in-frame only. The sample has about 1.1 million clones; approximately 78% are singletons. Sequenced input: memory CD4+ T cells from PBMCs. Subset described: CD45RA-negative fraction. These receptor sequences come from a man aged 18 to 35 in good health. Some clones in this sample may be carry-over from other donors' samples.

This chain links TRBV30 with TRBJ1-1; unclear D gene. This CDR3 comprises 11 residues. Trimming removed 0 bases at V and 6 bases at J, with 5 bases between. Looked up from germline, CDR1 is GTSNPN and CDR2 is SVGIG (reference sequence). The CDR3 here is CAWSVVSEAFF. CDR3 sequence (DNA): TGTGCCTGGAGTGTCGTCTCTGAAGCTTTCTTT.

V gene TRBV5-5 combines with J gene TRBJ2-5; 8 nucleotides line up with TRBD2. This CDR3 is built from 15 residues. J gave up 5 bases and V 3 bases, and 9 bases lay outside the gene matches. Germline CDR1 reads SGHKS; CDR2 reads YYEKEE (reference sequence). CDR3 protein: CASSSSGSEGETQYF. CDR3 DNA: TGTGCCAGCAGCTCGAGCGGGAGTGAAGGGGAGACCCAGTACTTC. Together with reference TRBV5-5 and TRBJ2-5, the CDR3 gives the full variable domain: DAGVTQSPTHLIKTRGQQVTLRCSPISGHKSVSWYQQVLGQGPQFIFQYYEKEERGRGNFPDRFSARQFPNYSSELNVNALLLGDSALYLCASSSSGSEGETQYFGPGTRLLVL.

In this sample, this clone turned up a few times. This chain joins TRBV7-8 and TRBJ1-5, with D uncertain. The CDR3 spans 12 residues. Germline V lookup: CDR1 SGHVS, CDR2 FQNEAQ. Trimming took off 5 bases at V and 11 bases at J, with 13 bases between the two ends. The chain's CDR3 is CASSRIDGAQHF. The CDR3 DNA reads TGTGCCAGCAGCAGAATAGATGGAGCCCAGCATTTT.

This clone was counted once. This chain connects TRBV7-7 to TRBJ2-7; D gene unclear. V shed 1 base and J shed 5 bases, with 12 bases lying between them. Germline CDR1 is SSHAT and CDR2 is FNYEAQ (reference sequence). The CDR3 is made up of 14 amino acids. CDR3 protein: CASSLGAGFDEQYF. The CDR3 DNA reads TGTGCCAGCAGCTTAGGGGCCGGTTTTGACGAGCAGTACTTC. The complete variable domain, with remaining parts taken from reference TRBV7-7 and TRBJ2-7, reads GAGVSQSPRYKVTKRGQDVTLRCDPISSHATLYWYQQALGQGPEFLTYFNYEAQPDKSGLPSDRFSAERPEGSISTLTIQRTEQRDSAMYRCASSLGAGFDEQYFGPGTRLTVT.

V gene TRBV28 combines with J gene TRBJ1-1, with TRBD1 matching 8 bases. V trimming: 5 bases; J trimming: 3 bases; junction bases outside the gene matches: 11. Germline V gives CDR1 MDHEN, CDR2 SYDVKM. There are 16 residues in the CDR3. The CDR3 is CASSTRTGPGDTEAFF. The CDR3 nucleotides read TGTGCCAGCAGTACCCGGACAGGGCCGGGGGACACTGAAGCTTTCTTT.

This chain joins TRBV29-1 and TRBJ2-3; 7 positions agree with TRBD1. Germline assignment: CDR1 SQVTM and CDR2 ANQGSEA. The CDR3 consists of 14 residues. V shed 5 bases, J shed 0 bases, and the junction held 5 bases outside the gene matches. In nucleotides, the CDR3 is TGCAGCGTTTCCCGGGACAGAAGCACAGATACGCAGTATTTT. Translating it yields CSVSRDRSTDTQYF.

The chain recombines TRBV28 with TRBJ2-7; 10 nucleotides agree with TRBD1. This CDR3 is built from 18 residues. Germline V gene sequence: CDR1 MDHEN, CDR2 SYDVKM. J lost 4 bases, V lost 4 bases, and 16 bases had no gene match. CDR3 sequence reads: CASSSIRDRGIGPYEQYF. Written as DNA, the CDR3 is TGTGCCAGCAGTTCTATCCGGGACAGGGGAATAGGACCTTACGAGCAGTACTTC. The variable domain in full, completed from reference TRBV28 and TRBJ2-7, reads DVKVTQSSRYLVKRTGEKVFLECVQDMDHENMFWYRQDPGLGLRLIYFSYDVKMKEKGDIPEGYSVSREKKERFSLILESASTNQTSMYLCASSSIRDRGIGPYEQYFGPGTRLTVT.

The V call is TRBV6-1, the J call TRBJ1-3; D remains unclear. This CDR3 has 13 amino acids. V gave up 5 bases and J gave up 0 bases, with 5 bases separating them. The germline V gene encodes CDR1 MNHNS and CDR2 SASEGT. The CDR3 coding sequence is TGTGCCAGCAGTTTAAGCTCTGGAAACACCATATATTTT. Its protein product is CASSLSSGNTIYF.

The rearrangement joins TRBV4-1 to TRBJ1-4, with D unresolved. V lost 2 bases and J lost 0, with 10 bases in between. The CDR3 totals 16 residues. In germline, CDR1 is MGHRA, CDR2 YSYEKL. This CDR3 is CASSQSVGATNEKLFF. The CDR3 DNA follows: TGCGCCAGCAGCCAATCGGTTGGGGCAACTAATGAAAAACTGTTTTTT.

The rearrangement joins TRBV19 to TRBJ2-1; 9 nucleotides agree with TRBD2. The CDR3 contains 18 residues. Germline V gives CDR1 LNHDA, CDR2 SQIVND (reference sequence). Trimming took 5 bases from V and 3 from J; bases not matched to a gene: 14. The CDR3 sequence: CASSSFGGDSGSYNEQFF. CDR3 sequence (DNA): TGTGCCAGTAGTTCTTTCGGCGGGGATAGCGGGAGCTACAATGAGCAGTTCTTC.

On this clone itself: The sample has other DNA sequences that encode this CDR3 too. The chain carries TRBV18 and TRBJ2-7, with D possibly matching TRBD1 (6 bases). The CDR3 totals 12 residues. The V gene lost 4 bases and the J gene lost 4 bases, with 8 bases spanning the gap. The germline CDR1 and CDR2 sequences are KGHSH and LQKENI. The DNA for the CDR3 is TGTGCCAGCTCACAAGGGGGTTACGAGCAGTACTTC. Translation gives CASSQGGYEQYF.

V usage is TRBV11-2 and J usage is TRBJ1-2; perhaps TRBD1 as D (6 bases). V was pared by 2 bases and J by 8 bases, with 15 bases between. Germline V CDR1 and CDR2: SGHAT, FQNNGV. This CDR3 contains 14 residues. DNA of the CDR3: TGTGCCAGCAGCTTAACGAAAGGGGGGGACGGCTACACCTTC. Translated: CASSLTKGGDGYTF.

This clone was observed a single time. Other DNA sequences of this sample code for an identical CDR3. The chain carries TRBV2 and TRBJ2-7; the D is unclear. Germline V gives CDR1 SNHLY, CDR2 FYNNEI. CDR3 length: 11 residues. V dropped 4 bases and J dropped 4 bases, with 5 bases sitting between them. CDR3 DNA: TGTGCCAGCAGTGCAGCTTACGAGCAGTACTTC. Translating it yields CASSAAYEQYF.

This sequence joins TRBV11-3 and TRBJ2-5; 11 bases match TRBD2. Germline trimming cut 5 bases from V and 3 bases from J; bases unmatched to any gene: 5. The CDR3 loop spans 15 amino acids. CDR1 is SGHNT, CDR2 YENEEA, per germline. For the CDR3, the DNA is TGTGCCAGCAGCACCGGGACTAGCGGAGAAGAGACCCAGTACTTC. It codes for CASSTGTSGEETQYF.

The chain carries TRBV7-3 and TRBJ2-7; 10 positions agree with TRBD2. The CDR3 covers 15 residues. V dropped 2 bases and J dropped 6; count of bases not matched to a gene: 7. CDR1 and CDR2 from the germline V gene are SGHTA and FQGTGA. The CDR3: CASSLELAGVGEQYF. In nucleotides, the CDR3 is TGTGCCAGCAGCTTAGAGCTAGCGGGAGTGGGCGAGCAGTACTTC.

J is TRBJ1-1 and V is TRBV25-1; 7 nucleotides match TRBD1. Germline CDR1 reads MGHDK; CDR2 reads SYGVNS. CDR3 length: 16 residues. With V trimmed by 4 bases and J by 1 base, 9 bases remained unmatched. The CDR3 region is CASSGKTGQQNTEAFF. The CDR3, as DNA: TGTGCCAGCAGTGGCAAAACGGGACAGCAGAACACTGAAGCTTTCTTT.

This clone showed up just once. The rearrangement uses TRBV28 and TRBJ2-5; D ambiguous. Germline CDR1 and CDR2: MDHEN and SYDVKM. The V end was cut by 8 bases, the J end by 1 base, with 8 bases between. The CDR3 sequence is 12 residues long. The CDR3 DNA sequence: TGTGCCAGCCACAGTGCCCAAGAGACCCAGTACTTC. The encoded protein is CASHSAQETQYF.

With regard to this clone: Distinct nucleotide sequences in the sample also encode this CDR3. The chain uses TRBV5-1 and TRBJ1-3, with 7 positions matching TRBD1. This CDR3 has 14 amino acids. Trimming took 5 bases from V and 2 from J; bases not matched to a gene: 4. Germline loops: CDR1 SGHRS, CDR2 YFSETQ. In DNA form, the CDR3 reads TGCGCCAGCAGTCAGGGGGGCACTGGAAACACCATATATTTT. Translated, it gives CASSQGGTGNTIYF.

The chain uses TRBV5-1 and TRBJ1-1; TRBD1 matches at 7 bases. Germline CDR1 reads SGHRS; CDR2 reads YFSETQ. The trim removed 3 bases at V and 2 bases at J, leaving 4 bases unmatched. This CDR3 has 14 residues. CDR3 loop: CASSWGTDNTEAFF. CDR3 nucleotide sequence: TGCGCCAGCAGCTGGGGGACAGACAACACTGAAGCTTTCTTT.

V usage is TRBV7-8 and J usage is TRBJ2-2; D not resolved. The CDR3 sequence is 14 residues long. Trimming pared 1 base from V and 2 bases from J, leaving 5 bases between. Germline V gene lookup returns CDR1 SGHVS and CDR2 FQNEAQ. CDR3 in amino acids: CASSLDGNTGELFF. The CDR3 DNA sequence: TGTGCCAGCAGCTTAGACGGCAACACCGGGGAGCTGTTTTTT.

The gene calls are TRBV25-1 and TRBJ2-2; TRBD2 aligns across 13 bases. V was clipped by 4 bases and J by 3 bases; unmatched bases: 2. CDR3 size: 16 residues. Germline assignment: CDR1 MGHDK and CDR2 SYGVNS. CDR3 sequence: CASSGLAGGDTGELFF. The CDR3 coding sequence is TGTGCCAGCAGTGGACTAGCGGGAGGTGACACCGGGGAGCTGTTTTTT. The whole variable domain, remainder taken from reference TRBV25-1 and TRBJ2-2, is EADIYQTPRYLVIGTGKKITLECSQTMGHDKMYWYQQDPGMELHLIHYSYGVNSTEKGDLSSESTVSRIRTEHFPLTLESARPSHTSQYLCASSGLAGGDTGELFFGEGSRLTVL.

The CDR3 protein is CASSPLLVSGGDQPQHF. CDR3 DNA sequence: TGTGCCAGCTCACCACTACTCGTTTCAGGAGGGGATCAGCCCCAGCATTTT. The chain carries TRBV18 and TRBJ1-5; a weak D match, TRBD1 (5 bases). Trimming stripped 1 base from V and 5 bases from J, with 18 bases between. This CDR3 is built from 17 residues. Germline-derived CDR1 and CDR2 are KGHSH and LQKENI.

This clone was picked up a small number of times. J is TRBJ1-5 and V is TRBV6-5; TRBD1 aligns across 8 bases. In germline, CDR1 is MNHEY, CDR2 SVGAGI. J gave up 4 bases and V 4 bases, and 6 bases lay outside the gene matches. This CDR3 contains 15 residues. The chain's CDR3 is CASSSRQGINQPQHF. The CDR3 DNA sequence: TGTGCCAGCAGTTCTCGACAGGGGATTAATCAGCCCCAGCATTTT.

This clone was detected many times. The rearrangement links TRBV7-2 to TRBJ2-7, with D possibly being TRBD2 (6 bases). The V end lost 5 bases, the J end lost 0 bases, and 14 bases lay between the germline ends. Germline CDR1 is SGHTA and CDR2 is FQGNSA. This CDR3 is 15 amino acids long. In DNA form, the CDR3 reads TGTGCCAGCAGCCTAATGGAGGGGTTCTCCTACGAGCAGTACTTC. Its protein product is CASSLMEGFSYEQYF.

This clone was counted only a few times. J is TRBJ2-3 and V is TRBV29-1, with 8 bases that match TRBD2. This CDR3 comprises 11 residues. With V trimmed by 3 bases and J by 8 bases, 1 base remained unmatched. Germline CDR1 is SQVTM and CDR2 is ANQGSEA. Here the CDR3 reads CSVDGGGTQYF. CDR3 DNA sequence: TGCAGCGTTGACGGGGGGGGTACGCAGTATTTT.

The DNA for the CDR3 is TGTGCCAGCTCCCAAAAAGGGACTGGAAACACCATATATTTT. Translating it yields CASSQKGTGNTIYF. The gene calls are TRBV18 and TRBJ1-3; D is unclear. This CDR3 comprises 14 residues. Trimming left V 6 bases short and J 2 bases short, with 11 bases between. Germline V gene sequence: CDR1 KGHSH, CDR2 LQKENI.

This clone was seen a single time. The CDR3 spells CASSPPRGDSPYEQYF. CDR3 in DNA: TGTGCCAGCAGCCCCCCTAGGGGCGACAGTCCCTACGAGCAGTACTTC. This chain connects TRBV7-9 to TRBJ2-7; possible D gene TRBD1, 5 bases. The CDR3 has 16 residues. The V gene's germline CDR1 is SEHNR and CDR2 FQNEAQ (reference sequence). V shed 5 bases and J shed 2 bases, with 19 bases lying between them.

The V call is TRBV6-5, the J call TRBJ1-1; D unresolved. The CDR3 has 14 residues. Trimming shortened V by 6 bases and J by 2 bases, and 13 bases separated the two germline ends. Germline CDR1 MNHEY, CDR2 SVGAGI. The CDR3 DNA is TGTGCCAGCAGCCCCGGACCGGGAAACACTGAAGCTTTCTTT. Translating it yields CASSPGPGNTEAFF.

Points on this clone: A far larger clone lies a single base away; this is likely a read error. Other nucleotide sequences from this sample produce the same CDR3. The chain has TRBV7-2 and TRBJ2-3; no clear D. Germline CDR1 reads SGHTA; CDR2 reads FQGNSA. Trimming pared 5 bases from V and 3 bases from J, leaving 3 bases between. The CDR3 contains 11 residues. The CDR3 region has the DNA TGTGCCAGCAGCAGTACAGATACGCAGTATTTT. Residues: CASSSTDTQYF.

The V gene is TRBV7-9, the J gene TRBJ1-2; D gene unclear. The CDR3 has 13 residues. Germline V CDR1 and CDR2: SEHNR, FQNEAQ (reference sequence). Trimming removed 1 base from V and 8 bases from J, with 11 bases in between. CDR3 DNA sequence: TGTGCCAGCAGCTTAGGAACGGACTGGGGCTACACCTTC. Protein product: CASSLGTDWGYTF.